Below, 21 T cell receptor beta chains from the same sample are listed, as sequenced in a study of CD8+CD57+ T cells in acquired aplastic anemia (dated by TCRdb to between 2018 and 2020). For sequencing, an Illumina HiSeq 2000 was employed. Genomic DNA served as template for TCR beta VDJ combination and CDR3 sequence profiling. TCRdb reanalyzed the raw reads on its own, using fastp at Q25 for trimming and MiXCR for clone calling, and kept in-frame beta chains. Duplicate CDR3 protein sequences are folded into a single record with the most common DNA and genes. This sample lists about 190,000 distinct CDR3 sequences; roughly 64% were detected once. Roughly 46% of the sample goes to the ten largest clones. The sequenced sample consisted of sorted CD4+, CD8+, or CD8+CD57+ T cells (not recorded which) from PBMCs. Source of these receptors: a human donor with severe aplastic anemia or a healthy control (not recorded which).

This clonotype was recorded a few times. The CDR3 protein is CASSEEGTSYEQYF. The DNA of the CDR3 is TGTGCCAGCAGTGAGGAAGGGACTTCCTACGAGCAGTACTTC. The chain is built from TRBV7-8 and TRBJ2-7; tentatively, D is TRBD2 (6 bases). Trimming took off 6 bases at V and 1 base at J, with 13 bases between the two ends. Germline CDR1 reads SGHVS; CDR2 reads FQNEAQ. CDR3 length: 14 residues.

This clonotype was detected many times. This chain links TRBV19 with TRBJ1-6; D is ambiguous. Germline V lookup: CDR1 LNHDA, CDR2 SQIVND (reference sequence). Trimming left V 1 base short and J 8 bases short, with 6 bases between. This CDR3 is 13 amino acids long. The chain's CDR3 is CASSIGAHSPLHF. CDR3 coding DNA: TGTGCCAGTAGTATAGGGGCGCATTCACCCCTCCACTTT.

This clonotype was seen only a few times. The V call is TRBV2, the J call TRBJ2-3, with a possible D match to TRBD1 (5 bases). The V gene's germline CDR1 is SNHLY and CDR2 FYNNEI. The germline V and J ends were trimmed by 4 bases and 4 bases, with 9 bases remaining between them. This CDR3 is 13 amino acids long. CDR3 DNA: TGTGCCAGCAGTGGAACAGGTTCAGATACGCAGTATTTT. It yields the protein CASSGTGSDTQYF.

The rearrangement links TRBV2 to TRBJ2-7, with D uncertain. Germline V lookup: CDR1 SNHLY, CDR2 FYNNEI. The CDR3 length is 11 residues. V lost 8 bases and J 4 bases, leaving 9 bases between the germline ends. CDR3 DNA: TGTGCCAGCGGCCTCAGGTACGAGCAGTACTTC. Protein sequence: CASGLRYEQYF.

The J gene is TRBJ1-2, the V gene TRBV20-1; a possible D gene is TRBD1 (6 bases). V was shortened by 1 base and J by 7 bases, with 13 bases between the two germline ends. Germline CDR1 reads DFQATT; CDR2 reads SNEGSKA (reference sequence). The CDR3 length is 13 residues. Here the CDR3 reads CSARVPGGGGYTF. The CDR3 DNA reads as TGCAGTGCTAGAGTCCCTGGGGGCGGTGGCTACACCTTC.

This clonotype came up many times. The rearrangement links TRBV2 to TRBJ2-7, with a possible D match to TRBD2 (8 bases). With 10 bases removed from V and 3 bases from J, the gap between germline ends came to 16 bases. Germline CDR1 reads SNHLY; CDR2 reads FYNNEI. CDR3 length equals 13 residues. The CDR3 reads CATSGGGGYEQYF. CDR3 nucleotides: TGTGCCACCTCGGGAGGGGGCGGCTACGAGCAGTACTTC.

This clonotype was seen repeatedly, ten times or more. V usage is TRBV28 and J usage is TRBJ1-2, with TRBD1 matching 7 bases. The CDR3 runs to 17 residues. V was clipped by 7 bases and J by 5 bases; unmatched bases: 19. Germline loops: CDR1 MDHEN, CDR2 SYDVKM. The CDR3 spells CASTTLTIGQVTYGYTF. In nucleotides, the CDR3 is TGTGCCAGCACCACGTTGACCATCGGACAGGTTACATATGGCTACACCTTC.

This chain connects TRBV7-3 to TRBJ2-1; 15 nucleotides line up with TRBD2. V lost 4 bases and J lost 9; bases outside the gene matches: 7. This CDR3 has 16 amino acids. The germline gives CDR1 SGHTA, CDR2 FQGTGA. The CDR3 DNA is TGTGCCAGCAGCTCCGGCGGACTAGCGGGAGGGGGTGAGCAGTTCTTC. It specifies CASSSGGLAGGGEQFF.

The chain recombines TRBV6-5 with TRBJ1-2, with TRBD1 identical over 7 bases. CDR3 length equals 13 residues. Losses at the gene ends were 10 bases for V and 9 bases for J; bases not matched to a gene: 14. Germline CDR1 reads MNHEY; CDR2 reads SVGAGI. This CDR3 is CATKSPEGARYTF. CDR3 coding DNA: TGTGCCACCAAGTCCCCCGAGGGGGCCCGCTACACCTTC.

This clonotype was recorded only once. The CDR3 here is CASSYYVNTEAFF. The CDR3 bases are TGTGCCAGCAGTTACTATGTTAACACTGAAGCTTTCTTT. The chain recombines TRBV11-2 with TRBJ1-1, with D uncertain. The CDR3 consists of 13 residues. The ends were cut back, 6 bases at V and 2 bases at J, with 10 bases in the middle. Germline CDR1 is SGHAT and CDR2 is FQNNGV.

V and J are TRBV2 and TRBJ1-1, with unresolved D. Trimming removed 3 bases at V and 7 bases at J, with 18 bases between. Germline CDR1 reads SNHLY; CDR2 reads FYNNEI. The CDR3 covers 15 residues. CDR3 sequence (DNA): TGTGCCAGCAGTGAGCGGCAGTCCAGGTGGAATGAAGCTTTCTTT. This translates into CASSERQSRWNEAFF.

This clonotype came up once. The chain combines TRBV2 with TRBJ2-2; D remains unclear. Germline V gives CDR1 SNHLY, CDR2 FYNNEI. The CDR3 spans 14 residues. The V end was cut by 5 bases, the J end by 8 bases, with 15 bases between. The CDR3 reads CASSFDLSRGELFF. The CDR3 DNA follows: TGTGCCAGCAGTTTCGACCTCAGCAGGGGGGAGCTGTTTTTT.

In this sample, this clonotype turned up many times. The J gene is TRBJ1-3, the V gene TRBV10-2; D is unresolved. Germline V lookup: CDR1 WSHSY, CDR2 SAAADI. V was pared by 4 bases and J by 0 bases, with 7 bases between. CDR3 length: 14 amino acids. As DNA, the CDR3 is TGCGCCAGCAGTGGAACGAGCTCTGGAAACACCATATATTTT. Translated, it gives CASSGTSSGNTIYF.

V and J are TRBV3-1 and TRBJ2-1; 11 positions match TRBD2. V was pared by 3 bases and J by 4 bases, with 2 bases of the junction left unmatched. CDR1 LGHDT and CDR2 YNNKEL come from the germline V gene (reference sequence). This CDR3 is built from 15 residues. The CDR3 here is CASSQGLAEYNEQFF. The CDR3 DNA is TGTGCCAGCAGCCAGGGACTAGCGGAGTACAATGAGCAGTTCTTC.

The chain uses TRBV7-9 and TRBJ1-2; tentatively, D is TRBD1 (6 bases). Trimming cost V 0 bases and J 6 bases, with 11 bases left between them. The CDR3 has 14 amino acids. Germline V CDR1 and CDR2: SEHNR, FQNEAQ (reference sequence). CDR3 DNA: TGTGCCAGCAGCTTAGCGCGGCAGGGGAATGGCTACACCTTC. Translating gives CASSLARQGNGYTF.

The chain uses TRBV9 and TRBJ2-3; D tentatively fits TRBD1 or TRBD2 (5 bases each). The CDR3 length is 16 residues. Germline V CDR1 and CDR2: SGDLS, YYNGEE. Trimming took 2 bases from V and 2 from J, leaving 15 bases between them. The CDR3 DNA reads TGTGCCAGCAGCGTTGGGACCAGCCCGAACACAGATACGCAGTATTTT. It is translated as CASSVGTSPNTDTQYF.

The CDR3 bases are TGCGCCAGCAGCCACCCAAGGACTAGTAGCACGTATTTT. It specifies CASSHPRTSSTYF. The chain is built from TRBV4-1 and TRBJ2-3, with 7 bases fitting TRBD2. V was clipped by 3 bases and J by 14 bases; unmatched bases: 11. Germline V CDR1 and CDR2: MGHRA, YSYEKL. The CDR3 covers 13 residues.

The chain couples TRBV2 to TRBJ1-5, with D uncertain. Trimming took 8 bases from V and 5 from J, leaving 13 bases between them. This CDR3 has 13 residues. Germline lookup yields CDR1 SNHLY and CDR2 FYNNEI. CDR3 in DNA: TGTGCCAGCGATGGACGGGAGGATCAGCCCCAGCATTTT. Translated: CASDGREDQPQHF.

The rearrangement uses TRBV29-1 and TRBJ2-3; a weak D match, TRBD1 (5 bases). Per the germline V gene, CDR1 is SQVTM and CDR2 is ANQGSEA. Between the trimmed V and J ends, which lost 6 bases and 2 bases, there was a span of 6 bases. The CDR3 has 11 amino acids. The CDR3 nucleotides are TGCAGCGTACAGGACACAGATACGCAGTATTTT. Its protein product is CSVQDTDTQYF.

Concerning this clonotype: In this CDR3 the conserved last residue, phenylalanine or tryptophan, is missing, so a read error is likely. The V and J genes are TRBV2 and TRBJ1-3; maybe TRBD1 (5 bases). The CDR3 loop spans 15 amino acids. V gave up 0 bases and J gave up 8 bases, with 14 bases separating them. CDR1 is SNHLY, CDR2 FYNNEI, per germline. The DNA of the CDR3 is TGTGCCAGCAGTGAAGCCGGGACTAGCGGATACACCATATATCTT. Translating it yields CASSEAGTSGYTIYL.

This clonotype was seen only once. This chain connects TRBV5-1 to TRBJ2-3; 8 bases map to TRBD2. The CDR3 length is 16 residues. Trimming cost V 0 bases and J 2 bases; bases outside gene matches: 5. Germline CDR1 reads SGHRS; CDR2 reads YFSETQ. DNA of the CDR3: TGCGCCAGCAGCTTGGCAAGCGGGAGCGACACAGATACGCAGTATTTT. Its translation: CASSLASGSDTDTQYF.